This TCR beta chain derives from a study of response to subunit inactivated influenza vaccine. V gave up 2 bases and J gave up 0 bases; unmatched junction bases: 5. The CDR3 has 17 residues. This clonotype was seen more than once but under ten times. Using its own MiXCR run on the RT-PCR reads, TCRdb lists one record per CDR3 protein. The table includes about 190,000 distinct CDR3 sequences, approximately 14% detected once. The sequencing used CD8+ T cells sorted from PBMCs, collected 4 to 6 days after vaccination. The chain recombines TRBV12-3 or TRBV12-4 with TRBJ2-3, with 10 bases aligning to TRBD2. This TCR was sampled from a man over 45 who received an inactivated influenza vaccine. CDR3 residues: CASSLFLAGASTDTQYF. CDR3 in DNA: TGTGCCAGCAGTTTATTTCTAGCGGGGGCTAGCACAGATACGCAGTATTTT.